This T cell receptor beta chain was retrieved from a study of human T cells and chemical hapten exposure. Study-wide points: The count of PT1 expanded TCRs correlated positively with patch test score. Healthy individuals' immune responses may differ from those of donors, who had alopecia.

Notes on this clonotype: The antigen remains undetermined.

Described time point: patch test 2, 6 weeks after DPC sensitization. Treatment noted: therapeutic diphenylcyclopropenone sensitization with weekly scalp DPC. Every donor had alopecia and was 18 to 70 years old; all were suitable for DPC. V was shortened by 3 bases and J by 0 bases, with 6 bases between the two germline ends. Germline values: CDR1 MGHDK, CDR2 SYGVNS. The length of the CDR3 is 13 residues. It was the library that attached unique molecular identifiers to individual cDNA molecules. TCRdb re-called the RACE reads with MiXCR, one entry per CDR3 protein. This sample has about 54,000 distinct CDR3 sequences, with more than 9% found just once.

The chain is built from TRBV25-1 and TRBJ2-7; D possibly uses TRBD1 or TRBD2 (5 bases each). This receptor was obtained from a woman aged 45-65 years with alopecia areata. Some clones in this sample may be carry-over from other donors' samples. The sample consisted of whole blood, taken in connection with sensitization to the hapten diphenylcyclopropenone (DPC). DNA for the CDR3: TGTGCCAGCAGTGATGGGACCTCCTACGAGCAGTACTTC. This translates into CASSDGTSYEQYF.